The entry that follows covers one TCR beta chain sequence. The CDR3 consists of 14 residues. CDR1 is LGHDT, CDR2 YNNKEL, per germline (reference sequence). V gave up 6 bases and J gave up 3 bases, with 12 bases separating them. The record originates from a study of blood T cell repertoires in COVID-19. Study-level information: Collection of acute and convalescent COVID-19 samples took place in the United States, Italy and Spain. T cells, B-cell-depleted T cells, or PBMCs provided the cDNA or gDNA that served as material.

In the authors' methods: Amplification of reference gene primers was used by the study to estimate nucleated cell counts. Sequenced by immunoSEQ multiplex PCR; TCRdb stores in-frame clones only, minus some. V and J calls and clone size come straight from that table; D and trimming were deduced from the DNA. This sample yields about 86,000 clones, of which approximately 80% are seen a single time; 30% to 35% belongs to the top ten. Input material: peripheral blood. This TCR derives from a woman of 80 years or more with active or convalescent COVID-19. The rearrangement joins TRBV3-1 (or the pseudogene TRBV3-2) to TRBJ1-3, with D perhaps TRBD1 (6 bases). CDR3 in DNA: TGTGCCAGCAGTCTCGAGGGGGTTGGAAACACCATATATTTT. This sequence encodes CASSLEGVGNTIYF.